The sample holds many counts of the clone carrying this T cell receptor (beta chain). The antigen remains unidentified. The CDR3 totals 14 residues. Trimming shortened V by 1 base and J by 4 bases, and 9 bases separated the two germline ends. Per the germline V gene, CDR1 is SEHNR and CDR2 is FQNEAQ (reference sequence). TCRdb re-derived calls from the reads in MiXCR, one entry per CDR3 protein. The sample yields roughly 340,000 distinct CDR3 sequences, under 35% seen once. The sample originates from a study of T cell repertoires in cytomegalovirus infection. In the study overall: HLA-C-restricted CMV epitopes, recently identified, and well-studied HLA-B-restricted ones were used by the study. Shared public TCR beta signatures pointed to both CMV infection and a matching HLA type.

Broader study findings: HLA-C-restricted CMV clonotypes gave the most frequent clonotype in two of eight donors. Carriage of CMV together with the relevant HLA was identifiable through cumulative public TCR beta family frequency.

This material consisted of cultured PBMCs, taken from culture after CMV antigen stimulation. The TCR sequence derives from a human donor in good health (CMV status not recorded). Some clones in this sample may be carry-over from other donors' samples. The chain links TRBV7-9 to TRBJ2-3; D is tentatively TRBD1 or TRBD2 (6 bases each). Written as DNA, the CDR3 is TGTGCCAGCAGCTTAGGGGGGGCCGCAGATACGCAGTATTTT. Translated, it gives CASSLGGAADTQYF. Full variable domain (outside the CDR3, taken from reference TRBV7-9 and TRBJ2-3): DTGVSQNPRHKITKRGQNVTFRCDPISEHNRLYWYRQTLGQGPEFLTYFQNEAQLEKSRLLSDRFSAERPKGSFSTLEIQRTEQGDSAMYLCASSLGGAADTQYFGPGTRLTVL.